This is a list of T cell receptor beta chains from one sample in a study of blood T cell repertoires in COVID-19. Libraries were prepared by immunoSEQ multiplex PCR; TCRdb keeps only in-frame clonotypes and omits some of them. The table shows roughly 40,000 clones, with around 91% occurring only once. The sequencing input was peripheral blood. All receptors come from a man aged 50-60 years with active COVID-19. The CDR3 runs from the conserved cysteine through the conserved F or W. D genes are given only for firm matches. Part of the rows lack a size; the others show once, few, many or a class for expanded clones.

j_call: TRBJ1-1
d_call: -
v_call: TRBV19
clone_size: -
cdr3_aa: CASSIAVNTEAFF
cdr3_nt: TGTGCCAGTAGTATTGCGGTGAACACTGAAGCTTTCTTT

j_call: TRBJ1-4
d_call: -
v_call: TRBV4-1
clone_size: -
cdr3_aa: CASSQDNRVNEKLFF
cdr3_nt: TGCGCCAGCAGCCAAGATAACAGAGTTAATGAAAAACTGTTTTTT

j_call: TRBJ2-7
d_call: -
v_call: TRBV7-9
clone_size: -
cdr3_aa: CASTAVPYEQYF
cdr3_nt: TGTGCCAGCACCGCGGTACCCTACGAGCAGTACTTC

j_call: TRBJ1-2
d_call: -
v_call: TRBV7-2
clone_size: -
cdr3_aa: CASSLGPVNGGYTF
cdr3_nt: TGTGCCAGCAGCTTGGGGCCAGTTAATGGTGGCTACACCTTC

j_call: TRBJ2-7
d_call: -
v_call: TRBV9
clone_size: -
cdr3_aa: CASSPSPRGNEQYF
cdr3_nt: TGTGCCAGCAGCCCCAGCCCCCGCGGGAACGAGCAGTACTTC

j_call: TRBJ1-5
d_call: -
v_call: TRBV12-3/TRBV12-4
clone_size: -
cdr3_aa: CASSLGGGQPQHF
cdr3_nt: TGTGCCAGCAGTTTAGGGGGGGGTCAGCCCCAGCATTTT

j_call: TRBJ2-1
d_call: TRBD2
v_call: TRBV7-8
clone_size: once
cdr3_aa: CASSLSGKTYNEQFF
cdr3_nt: TGTGCCAGCAGCCTTAGCGGGAAAACCTACAATGAGCAGTTCTTC

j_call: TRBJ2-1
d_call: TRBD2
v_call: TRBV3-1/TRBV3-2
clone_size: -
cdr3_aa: CASSQGTSVGSEQFF
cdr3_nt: TGTGCCAGCAGCCAAGGTACTAGCGTGGGATCGGAGCAGTTCTTC

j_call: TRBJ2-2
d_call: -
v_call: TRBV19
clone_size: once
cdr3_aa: CASSTGSTGELFF
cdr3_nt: TGTGCCAGTAGTACAGGGTCCACCGGGGAGCTGTTTTTT

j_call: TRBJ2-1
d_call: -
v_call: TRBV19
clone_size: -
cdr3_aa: CASSLGGGQGSYNEQFF
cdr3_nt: TGTGCCAGTAGTCTAGGCGGAGGGCAGGGAAGCTACAATGAGCAGTTCTTC

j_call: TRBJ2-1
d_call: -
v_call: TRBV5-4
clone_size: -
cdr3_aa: CASSLVSSPEQFF
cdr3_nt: TGTGCCAGCAGCTTGGTGTCTAGCCCTGAGCAGTTCTTC

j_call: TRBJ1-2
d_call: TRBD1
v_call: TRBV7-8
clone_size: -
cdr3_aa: CASSQFTGGAFGYGYTF
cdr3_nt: TGTGCCAGCAGCCAATTTACAGGGGGCGCGTTCGGTTATGGCTACACCTTC

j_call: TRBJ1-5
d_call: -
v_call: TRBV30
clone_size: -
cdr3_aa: CAWSADCGGLESNQPQHF
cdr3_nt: TGTGCCTGGAGCGCCGATTGCGGGGGCTTGGAAAGCAATCAGCCCCAGCATTTT

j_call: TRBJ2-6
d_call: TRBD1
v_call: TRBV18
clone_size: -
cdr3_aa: CASSQGAPDSGANVLTF
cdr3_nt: TGTGCCAGCTCACAGGGGGCTCCCGACTCTGGGGCCAACGTCCTGACTTTC

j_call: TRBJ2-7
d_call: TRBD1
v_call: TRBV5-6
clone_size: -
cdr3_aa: CASSLGSIAGGPVEQYF
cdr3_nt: TGTGCCAGCAGCTTGGGGTCCATTGCAGGGGGACCGGTGGAGCAGTACTTC

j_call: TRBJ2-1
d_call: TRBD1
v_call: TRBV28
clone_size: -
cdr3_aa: CASSDRGFEQFF
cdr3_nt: TGTGCCAGCAGTGACAGGGGATTTGAGCAGTTCTTC

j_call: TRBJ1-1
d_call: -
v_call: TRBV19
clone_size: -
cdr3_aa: CASKDSFDTEAFF
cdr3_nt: TGTGCCAGCAAGGACAGTTTCGACACTGAAGCTTTCTTT

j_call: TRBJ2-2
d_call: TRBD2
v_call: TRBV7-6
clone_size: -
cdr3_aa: CASSLGLAANTGELFF
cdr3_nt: TGTGCCAGCAGCTTAGGACTAGCGGCAAATACCGGGGAGCTGTTTTTT

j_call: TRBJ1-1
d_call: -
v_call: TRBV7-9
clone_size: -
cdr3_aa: CASSPTGHPEAFF
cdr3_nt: TGTGCCAGCAGCCCCACAGGTCATCCTGAAGCTTTCTTT

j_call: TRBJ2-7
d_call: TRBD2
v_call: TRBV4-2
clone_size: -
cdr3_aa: CASSQGTSGPPLEQYF
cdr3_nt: TGTGCCAGCAGCCAAGGGACTAGTGGCCCGCCCCTCGAGCAGTACTTC

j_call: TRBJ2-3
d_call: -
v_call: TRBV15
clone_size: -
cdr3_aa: CATSRDFYRVGTDTQYF
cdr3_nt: TGTGCCACCAGCAGAGATTTTTACAGGGTGGGCACAGATACGCAGTATTTT

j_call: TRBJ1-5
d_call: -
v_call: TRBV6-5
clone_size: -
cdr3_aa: CATRTAQGANQPQHF
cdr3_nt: TGTGCCACCCGGACAGCCCAGGGCGCAAATCAGCCCCAGCATTTT

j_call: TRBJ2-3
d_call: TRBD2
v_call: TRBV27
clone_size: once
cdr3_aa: CASSPTSGRAQVIDTQYF
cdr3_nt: TGTGCCAGCAGTCCCACTAGCGGGAGGGCCCAAGTTATAGATACGCAGTATTTT

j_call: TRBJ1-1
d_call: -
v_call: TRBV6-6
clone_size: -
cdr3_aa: CASSYVGGEAFF
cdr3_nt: TGTGCCAGCAGTTACGTAGGCGGTGAAGCTTTCTTT

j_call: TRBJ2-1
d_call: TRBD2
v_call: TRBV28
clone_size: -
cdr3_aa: CASRRTSGRGGNEQFF
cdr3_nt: TGTGCCAGCAGACGGACTAGCGGGAGGGGGGGCAATGAGCAGTTCTTC

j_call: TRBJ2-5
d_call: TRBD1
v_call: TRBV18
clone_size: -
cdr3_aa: CASSANRGSSQETQYF
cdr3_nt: TGTGCCAGCTCAGCTAACAGGGGGTCGTCGCAAGAGACCCAGTACTTC

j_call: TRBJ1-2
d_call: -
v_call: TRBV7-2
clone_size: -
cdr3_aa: CASSLEAGKTDYGYTF
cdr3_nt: TGTGCCAGCAGCTTAGAGGCAGGGAAGACAGACTATGGCTACACCTTC

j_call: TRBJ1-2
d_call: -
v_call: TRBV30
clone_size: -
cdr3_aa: CAWRGGYGYTF
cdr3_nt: TGTGCCTGGAGGGGGGGGTATGGCTACACCTTC

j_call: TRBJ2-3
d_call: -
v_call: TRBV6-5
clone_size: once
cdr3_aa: CASSRGDTQYF
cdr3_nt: TGTGCCAGCAGCCGGGGGGATACGCAGTATTTT

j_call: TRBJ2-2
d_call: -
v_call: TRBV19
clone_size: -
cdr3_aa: CASTGVATGELFF
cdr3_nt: TGTGCCAGTACAGGGGTGGCCACCGGGGAGCTGTTTTTT

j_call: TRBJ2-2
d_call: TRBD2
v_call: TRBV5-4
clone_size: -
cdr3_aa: CASSSRTSGSSGELFF
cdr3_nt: TGTGCCAGCAGCTCCCGGACTAGCGGGAGTTCCGGGGAGCTGTTTTTT

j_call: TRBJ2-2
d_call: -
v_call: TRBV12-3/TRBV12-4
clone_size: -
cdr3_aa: CASNGVPGELFF
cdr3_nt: TGTGCCAGCAACGGGGTCCCCGGGGAGCTGTTTTTT

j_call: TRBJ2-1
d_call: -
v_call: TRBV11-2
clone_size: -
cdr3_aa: CASSLVEQLRNNEQFF
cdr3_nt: TGTGCCAGCAGCTTAGTGGAACAGTTAAGGAACAATGAGCAGTTCTTC

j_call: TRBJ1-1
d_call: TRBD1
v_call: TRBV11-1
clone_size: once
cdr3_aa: CASSVDRVVSTEAFF
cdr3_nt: TGTGCCAGCAGCGTGGACAGGGTGGTTAGCACTGAAGCTTTCTTT

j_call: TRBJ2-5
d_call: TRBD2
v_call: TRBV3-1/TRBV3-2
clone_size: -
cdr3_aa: CASSLRTSGGGETQYF
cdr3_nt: TGTGCCAGCAGCCTCCGGACTAGCGGGGGCGGAGAGACCCAGTACTTC

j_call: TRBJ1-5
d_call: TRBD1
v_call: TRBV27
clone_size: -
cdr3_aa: CASRRTGESNQPQHF
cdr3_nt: TGTGCCAGCAGGAGGACAGGGGAGAGCAATCAGCCCCAGCATTTT

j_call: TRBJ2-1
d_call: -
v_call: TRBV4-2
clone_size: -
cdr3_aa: CASSPRGEHEQFF
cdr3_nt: TGTGCCAGCAGCCCCCGGGGTGAGCATGAGCAGTTCTTC

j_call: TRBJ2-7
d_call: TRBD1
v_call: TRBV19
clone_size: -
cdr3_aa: CASSPGQGAKHEQYF
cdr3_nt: TGTGCCAGTAGTCCCGGACAGGGGGCGAAACACGAGCAGTACTTC

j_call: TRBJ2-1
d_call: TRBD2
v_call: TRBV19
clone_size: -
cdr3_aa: CASSPAGGSSYNEQFF
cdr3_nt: TGTGCCAGTAGCCCAGCGGGAGGGAGCTCCTACAATGAGCAGTTCTTC

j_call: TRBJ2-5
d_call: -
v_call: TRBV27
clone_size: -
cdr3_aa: CASSTGIQETQYF
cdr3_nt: TGTGCCAGCAGCACAGGAATCCAAGAGACCCAGTACTTC

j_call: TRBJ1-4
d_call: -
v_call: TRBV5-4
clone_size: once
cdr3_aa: CASSFGATNEKLFF
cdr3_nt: TGTGCCAGCAGCTTCGGTGCAACTAATGAAAAACTGTTTTTT